A selection of T cell receptor beta chains follows, all from one sample in a study of control samples from healthy donors and cancer patients. Profiled with immunoSEQ multiplex PCR; TCRdb holds only in-frame clones, not every one. Counted here are about 120,000 clones, 88% occurring once; the ten biggest clones make up 2% to 2.5%. The sequenced sample consisted of blood. Receptors were obtained from an older woman in good health. Each CDR3 is given with its conserved first and last residue. The order of the fields is J gene, D gene, V gene, clone size, CDR3 protein, CDR3 DNA. D genes are given only for firm matches. The size entry is marked missing in some rows and otherwise reads once, few, many or a size class.

J: TRBJ1-4; D: NA; V: TRBV5-1; size: NA; CDR3: CASSLSGGGEKLFF; DNA: TGCGCCAGCAGCTTATCGGGAGGGGGGGAAAAACTGTTTTTT
J: TRBJ2-7; D: NA; V: TRBV18; size: NA; CDR3: CASSPSRDHYEQYF; DNA: TGTGCCAGCTCACCATCCAGGGACCACTACGAGCAGTACTTC
J: TRBJ2-7; D: NA; V: TRBV7-2; size: NA; CDR3: CASSLSPLNEQYF; DNA: TGTGCCAGCAGCTTATCTCCCCTTAACGAGCAGTACTTC
J: TRBJ2-1; D: NA; V: TRBV5-5; size: NA; CDR3: CASSLSVSSYNEQFF; DNA: TGTGCCAGCAGCTTGAGCGTGAGCTCCTACAATGAGCAGTTCTTC
J: TRBJ1-4; D: TRBD1; V: TRBV7-6; size: NA; CDR3: CASSLNKGQGLNEKLFF; DNA: TGTGCCAGCAGCCTCAACAAGGGACAGGGCCTTAATGAAAAACTGTTTTTT
J: TRBJ1-1; D: NA; V: TRBV6-2/TRBV6-3; size: once; CDR3: CASSGQGPTEAFF; DNA: TGTGCCAGCAGCGGTCAGGGACCCACTGAAGCTTTCTTT
J: TRBJ2-3; D: NA; V: TRBV6-4; size: NA; CDR3: CASSDGGEPTDTQYF; DNA: TGTGCCAGCAGTGACGGCGGGGAGCCCACAGATACGCAGTATTTT
J: TRBJ2-2; D: TRBD2; V: TRBV6-5; size: NA; CDR3: CAFGRGGTGELFF; DNA: TGTGCCTTCGGGAGGGGCGGTACCGGGGAGCTGTTTTTT
J: TRBJ1-1; D: TRBD1; V: TRBV14; size: NA; CDR3: CASSPSGGWYTEAFF; DNA: TGTGCCAGCAGCCCATCAGGGGGCTGGTACACTGAAGCTTTCTTT
J: TRBJ2-3; D: TRBD2; V: TRBV24-1; size: NA; CDR3: CATSSSGGFADTQYF; DNA: TGTGCCACCAGTTCTAGCGGGGGTTTTGCAGATACGCAGTATTTT
J: TRBJ1-2; D: NA; V: TRBV14; size: NA; CDR3: CASSHPGEGVNYDYTF; DNA: TGTGCCAGCAGCCATCCCGGCGAGGGGGTCAACTATGACTACACCTTC
J: TRBJ1-1; D: NA; V: TRBV29-1; size: NA; CDR3: CSLNLQSTEAFF; DNA: TGCAGTCTGAACCTCCAGTCCACTGAAGCTTTCTTT
J: TRBJ1-6; D: NA; V: TRBV5-1; size: NA; CDR3: CASSLAAGPGESPLHF; DNA: TGCGCCAGCAGCTTGGCTGCAGGGCCCGGGGAGTCACCCCTCCACTTT
J: TRBJ1-3; D: NA; V: TRBV9; size: NA; CDR3: CASSPGLSGNTIYF; DNA: TGTGCCAGCAGCCCAGGGCTTTCTGGAAACACCATATATTTT
J: TRBJ1-3; D: TRBD1; V: TRBV4-1; size: NA; CDR3: CASSHLTGQGTWSSGNTIYF; DNA: TGCGCCAGCAGCCACCTAACGGGACAGGGGACGTGGAGCTCTGGAAACACCATATATTTT
J: TRBJ2-6; D: NA; V: TRBV5-4; size: few; CDR3: CASSLEGRGPGANVLTF; DNA: TGTGCCAGCAGCCTGGAGGGGCGGGGGCCTGGGGCCAACGTCCTGACTTTC
J: TRBJ1-4; D: TRBD1; V: TRBV6-1; size: NA; CDR3: CASSEKGQFNEKLFF; DNA: TGTGCCAGCAGTGAAAAGGGACAGTTCAATGAAAAACTGTTTTTT
J: TRBJ2-2; D: NA; V: TRBV19; size: NA; CDR3: CASSIEGRAGELFF; DNA: TGTGCCAGTAGTATAGAGGGGCGGGCCGGGGAGCTGTTTTTT